The 9 T cell receptor beta chains below come from one sample, sequenced in a study of T cells in Graves' hyperthyroidism and ophthalmopathy (dated by TCRdb to about 2019). The library was made by multiplex PCR. The instrument was an Illumina HiSeq 2000. TCR beta CDR3 regions were amplified from RNA transcripts. The TCR CDR3 was subjected to a first round of RT-PCR using the HTBI primer set and the Qiagen OneStep RT-PCR kit. TCRdb reanalyzed the raw reads on its own, using fastp at Q25 for trimming and MiXCR for clone calling, and kept in-frame beta chains. When rows share a CDR3 protein, they turn into one entry using the most common DNA and genes. For this sample there are 330,000 or so distinct CDR3 sequences; approximately 18% appear just once. The top ten hold around 15% of the sample. What was sequenced was blood. The source of these receptors is a woman between 35 and 50 years old with Graves' ophthalmopathy.

The rearrangement joins TRBV30 to TRBJ2-6, with D tentatively TRBD2 (5 bases). The V end lost 0 bases, the J end lost 2 bases, and 8 bases lay between the germline ends. This CDR3 is 15 amino acids long. Germline CDR1 GTSNPN, CDR2 SVGIG (reference sequence). CDR3 residues: CAWSVRGPGANVLTF. CDR3 sequence (DNA): TGTGCCTGGAGTGTTCGGGGTCCTGGGGCCAACGTCCTGACTTTC.

This clonotype was detected ten times or more. The V call is TRBV25-1, the J call TRBJ1-1; the D is unclear. CDR1 and CDR2 from the germline V gene are MGHDK and SYGVNS. CDR3 size: 14 residues. Trimming removed 1 base from V and 2 bases from J, with 8 bases in between. The CDR3 DNA reads as TGTGCCAGCAGTGAATGGGGATTCAACACTGAAGCTTTCTTT. Translation: CASSEWGFNTEAFF. Based on the CDR3 plus reference TRBV25-1 and TRBJ1-1, the full variable domain is EADIYQTPRYLVIGTGKKITLECSQTMGHDKMYWYQQDPGMELHLIHYSYGVNSTEKGDLSSESTVSRIRTEHFPLTLESARPSHTSQYLCASSEWGFNTEAFFGQGTRLTVV.

This clonotype was found many times. V gene TRBV20-1 combines with J gene TRBJ2-7, with TRBD2 matching 10 bases. Germline CDR1 reads DFQATT; CDR2 reads SNEGSKA (reference sequence). The CDR3 is 14 amino acids. V dropped 6 bases and J dropped 4; count of bases not matched to a gene: 9. The CDR3 DNA follows: TGCAGTGCCCCCGGACTAGCGGAGCCTTACGAGCAGTACTTC. Protein: CSAPGLAEPYEQYF.

At least ten counts were recorded for this clonotype. The V call is TRBV30, the J call TRBJ2-2; weak D call: TRBD1 (5 bases). Germline CDR1 reads GTSNPN; CDR2 reads SVGIG (reference sequence). Trimming cost V 3 bases and J 2 bases, with 13 bases left between them. The CDR3 sequence is 15 residues long. The CDR3 is CAWRRTITNTGELFF. The CDR3 nucleotides are TGTGCCTGGAGGCGGACAATAACCAACACCGGGGAGCTGTTTTTT.

With regard to this clonotype: Being one base from a much bigger clone, this may be a read error. The CDR3 DNA is TGTGCCAGCAGCCAAGGTGGGGTTAGCAATCAGCCCCAGCCTTTT. Amino acid sequence: CASSQGGVSNQPQPF. This chain links TRBV3-1 with TRBJ1-5; the D is unclear. The CDR3 totals 15 residues. Germline values: CDR1 LGHDT, CDR2 YNNKEL (reference sequence).

This clonotype was seen many times. The chain carries TRBV7-8 and TRBJ1-1; D is uncertain. Germline V lookup: CDR1 SGHVS, CDR2 FQNEAQ. This CDR3 has 16 amino acids. V dropped 5 bases and J dropped 2 bases, with 18 bases sitting between them. CDR3 DNA sequence: TGTGCCAGCAGCCCACGTACCGGGTCACCTAACACTGAAGCTTTCTTT. Translation gives CASSPRTGSPNTEAFF.

In its sample, this clonotype was seen many times. The chain links TRBV6-5 to TRBJ2-5; D is ambiguous. V dropped 0 bases and J dropped 1 base, with 0 bases sitting between them. Germline values: CDR1 MNHEY, CDR2 SVGAGI. This CDR3 has 12 residues. CDR3 bases: TGTGCCAGCAGTTACTCCCAAGAGACCCAGTACTTC. As protein: CASSYSQETQYF.

This clonotype has ten or more counts. The chain recombines TRBV12-5 with TRBJ1-5; 7 bases map to TRBD1. The CDR3 has 15 amino acids. V dropped 1 base and J dropped 5; count of bases not matched to a gene: 5. From germline, CDR1 is LGHNT and CDR2 FRNRAP. The CDR3 DNA reads TGTGCTAGTGGTTTGGGACAGGGTGGGGATCAGCCCCAGCATTTT. This sequence encodes CASGLGQGGDQPQHF.

This clonotype was picked up a small number of times. This chain connects TRBV9 to TRBJ1-5; the D gene is possibly TRBD1 (5 bases). Germline assignment: CDR1 SGDLS and CDR2 YYNGEE. Trimming took 2 bases from V and 3 from J, leaving 9 bases between them. The CDR3 consists of 14 residues. CDR3 DNA sequence: TGTGCCAGCAGCGTTAGTGGGGCCAATCAGCCCCAGCATTTT. This translates into CASSVSGANQPQHF. Full variable domain (remainder filled in from reference TRBV9 and TRBJ1-5): DSGVTQTPKHLITATGQRVTLRCSPRSGDLSVYWYQQSLDQGLQFLIQYYNGEERAKGNILERFSAQQFPDLHSELNLSSLELGDSALYFCASSVSGANQPQHFGDGTRLSIL.